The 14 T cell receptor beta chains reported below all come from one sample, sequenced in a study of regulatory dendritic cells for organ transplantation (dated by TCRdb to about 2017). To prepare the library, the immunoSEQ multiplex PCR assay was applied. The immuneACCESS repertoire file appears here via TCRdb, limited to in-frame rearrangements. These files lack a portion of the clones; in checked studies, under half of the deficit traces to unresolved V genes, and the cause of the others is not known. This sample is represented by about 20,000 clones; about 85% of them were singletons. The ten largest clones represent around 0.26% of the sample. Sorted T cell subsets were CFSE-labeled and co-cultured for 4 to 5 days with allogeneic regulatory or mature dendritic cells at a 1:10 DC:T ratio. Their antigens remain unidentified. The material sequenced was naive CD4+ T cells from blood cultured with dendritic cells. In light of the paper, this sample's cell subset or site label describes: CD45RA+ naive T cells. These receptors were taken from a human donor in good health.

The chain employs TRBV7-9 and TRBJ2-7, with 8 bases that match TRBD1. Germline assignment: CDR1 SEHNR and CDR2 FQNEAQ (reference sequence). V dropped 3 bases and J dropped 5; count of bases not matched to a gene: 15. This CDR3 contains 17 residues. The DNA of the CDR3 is TGTGCCAGCAGCTTCCGGTTCATAACGGGACAGGCCGACGAGCAGTACTTC. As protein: CASSFRFITGQADEQYF. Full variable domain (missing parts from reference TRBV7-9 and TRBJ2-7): DTGVSQNPRHKITKRGQNVTFRCDPISEHNRLYWYRQTLGQGPEFLTYFQNEAQLEKSRLLSDRFSAERPKGSFSTLEIQRTEQGDSAMYLCASSFRFITGQADEQYFGPGTRLTVT.

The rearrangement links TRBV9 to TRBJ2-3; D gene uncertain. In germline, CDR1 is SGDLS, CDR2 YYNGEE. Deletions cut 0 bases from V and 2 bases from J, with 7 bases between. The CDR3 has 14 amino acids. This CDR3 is CASSVAQDTDTQYF. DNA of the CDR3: TGTGCCAGCAGCGTAGCCCAGGACACAGATACGCAGTATTTT.

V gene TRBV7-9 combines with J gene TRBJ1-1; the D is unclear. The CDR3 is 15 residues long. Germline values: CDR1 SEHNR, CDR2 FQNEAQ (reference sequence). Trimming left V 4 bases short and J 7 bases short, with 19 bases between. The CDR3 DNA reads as TGTGCCAGCAGCTCATTTGGCAGACGGAGTAATGAAGCTTTCTTT. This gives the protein CASSSFGRRSNEAFF.

The CDR3 bases are TGCAGCGTTGAACTTAGACAGGTTATGAACACTGAAGCTTTCTTT. This translates into CSVELRQVMNTEAFF. The chain couples TRBV29-1 to TRBJ1-1; tentative D call: TRBD1 (6 bases). This CDR3 is built from 15 residues. Germline lookup yields CDR1 SQVTM and CDR2 ANQGSEA. V was shortened by 2 bases and J by 0 bases, with 13 bases between the two germline ends.

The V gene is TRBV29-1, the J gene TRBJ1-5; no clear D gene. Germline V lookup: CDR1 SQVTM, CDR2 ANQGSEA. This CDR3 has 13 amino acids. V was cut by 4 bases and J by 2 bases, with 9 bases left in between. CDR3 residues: CSVAVEGNQPQHF. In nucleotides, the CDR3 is TGCAGCGTTGCTGTCGAGGGCAATCAGCCCCAGCATTTT.

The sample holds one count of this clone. This CDR3 reads CANRDRTGRAEAFF. The CDR3 region has the DNA TGTGCCAACCGGGATCGGACAGGGCGGGCTGAAGCTTTCTTT. The chain recombines TRBV6-4 with TRBJ1-1, with 8 bases that match TRBD1. CDR3 size: 14 residues. Germline V gives CDR1 MRHNA, CDR2 SNTAGT. J gave up 6 bases and V 10 bases, and 13 bases lay outside the gene matches.

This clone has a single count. CDR3 residues: CASSEQGPYGYTF. The CDR3 nucleotides are TGCGCCAGCAGCGAACAGGGGCCCTATGGCTACACCTTC. The chain carries TRBV4-3 and TRBJ1-2, with 7 bases fitting TRBD1. Germline values: CDR1 LGHNA, CDR2 YSLEER. Germline trimming cut 5 bases from V and 4 bases from J; bases unmatched to any gene: 4. CDR3 length: 13 amino acids.

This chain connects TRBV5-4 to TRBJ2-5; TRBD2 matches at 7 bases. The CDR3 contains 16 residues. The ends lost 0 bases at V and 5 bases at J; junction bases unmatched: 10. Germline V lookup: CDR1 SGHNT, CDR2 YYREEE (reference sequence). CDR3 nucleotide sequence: TGTGCCAGCAGCTTGGGTACGGGAGGAATTGAGGAGACCCAGTACTTC. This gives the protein CASSLGTGGIEETQYF.

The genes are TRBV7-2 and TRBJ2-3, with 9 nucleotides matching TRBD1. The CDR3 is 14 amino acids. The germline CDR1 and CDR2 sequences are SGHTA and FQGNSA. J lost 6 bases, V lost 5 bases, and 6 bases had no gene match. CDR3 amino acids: CASSQNRGRDTQYF. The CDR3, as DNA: TGTGCCAGCAGCCAAAACAGGGGGCGGGATACGCAGTATTTT.

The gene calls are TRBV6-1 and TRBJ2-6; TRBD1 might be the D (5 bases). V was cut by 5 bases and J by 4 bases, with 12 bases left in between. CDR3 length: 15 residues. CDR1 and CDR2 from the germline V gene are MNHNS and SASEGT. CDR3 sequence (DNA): TGTGCCAGCAGTAATCAGGGATCCGGGGCCAACGTCCTGACTTTC. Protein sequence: CASSNQGSGANVLTF.

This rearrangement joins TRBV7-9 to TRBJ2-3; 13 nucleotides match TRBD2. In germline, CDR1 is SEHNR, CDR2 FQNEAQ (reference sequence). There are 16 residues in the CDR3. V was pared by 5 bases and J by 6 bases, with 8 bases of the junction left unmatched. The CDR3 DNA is TGTGCCAGCAGCCGCCTGACTAGCGGGGGGCGTGATACGCAGTATTTT. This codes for CASSRLTSGGRDTQYF.

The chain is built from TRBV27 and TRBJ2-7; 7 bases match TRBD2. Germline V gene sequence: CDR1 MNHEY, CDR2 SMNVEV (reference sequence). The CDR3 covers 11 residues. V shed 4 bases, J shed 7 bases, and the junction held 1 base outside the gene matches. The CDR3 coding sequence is TGTGCCAGCAGTTCAGCGGGGGAGCAGTACTTC. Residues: CASSSAGEQYF.

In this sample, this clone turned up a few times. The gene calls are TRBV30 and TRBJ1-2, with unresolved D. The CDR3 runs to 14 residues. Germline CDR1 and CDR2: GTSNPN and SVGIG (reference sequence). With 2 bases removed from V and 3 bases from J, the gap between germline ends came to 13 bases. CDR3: CAWSSTRAHYGYTF. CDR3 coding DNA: TGTGCCTGGAGTTCGACCCGGGCGCACTATGGCTACACCTTC. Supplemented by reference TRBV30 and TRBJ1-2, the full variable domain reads SQTIHQWPATLVQPVGSPLSLECTVEGTSNPNLYWYRQAAGRGLQLLFYSVGIGQISSEVPQNLSASRPQDRQFILSSKKLLLSDSGFYLCAWSSTRAHYGYTFGSGTRLTVV.

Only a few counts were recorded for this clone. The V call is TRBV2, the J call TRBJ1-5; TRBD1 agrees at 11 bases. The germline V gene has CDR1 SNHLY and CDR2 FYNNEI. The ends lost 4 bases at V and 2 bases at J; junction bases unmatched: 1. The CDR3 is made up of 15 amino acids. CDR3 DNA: TGTGCCAGCAGTGGGACAGGGGGCGGCAATCAGCCCCAGCATTTT. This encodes CASSGTGGGNQPQHF. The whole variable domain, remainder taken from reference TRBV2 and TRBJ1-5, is EPEVTQTPSHQVTQMGQEVILRCVPISNHLYFYWYRQILGQKVEFLVSFYNNEISEKSEIFDDQFSVERPDGSNFTLKIRSTKLEDSAMYFCASSGTGGGNQPQHFGDGTRLSIL.